A single sample is the source of the 29 T cell receptor beta chains below, sequenced in a study of shared clonotypes between healthy human individuals. Produced via immunoSEQ multiplex PCR; TCRdb's table is partial and in-frame only. The sample includes around 990,000 clones, 70% to 80% seen only once; the top ten take over 0.8%. Sample: memory CD4+ T cells from PBMCs. Subset in this sample: CD45RA-negative fraction. All receptors come from a man aged 18 to 29 in good health. Some clones in this sample may be carry-over from other donors' samples.

Turning to this clone: The same CDR3 also results from other DNA sequences found in this sample. The chain couples TRBV7-2 to TRBJ1-5, with TRBD1 as a possible D gene (5 bases). The germline gives CDR1 SGHTA, CDR2 FQGNSA. The CDR3 runs 14 residues. Trimming stripped 1 base from V and 6 bases from J, with 10 bases between. CDR3 in amino acids: CASSLGRGSQPQHF. The DNA of the CDR3 is TGTGCCAGCAGCTTAGGTAGGGGTTCTCAGCCCCAGCATTTT. The whole variable domain, remainder taken from reference TRBV7-2 and TRBJ1-5, is GAGVSQSPSNKVTEKGKDVELRCDPISGHTALYWYRQSLGQGLEFLIYFQGNSAPDKSGLPSDRFSAERTGGSVSTLTIQRTQQEDSAVYLCASSLGRGSQPQHFGDGTRLSIL.

The rearrangement uses TRBV28 and TRBJ1-1, with 7 bases lining up with TRBD1. The CDR3 loop spans 15 amino acids. Germline CDR1 and CDR2: MDHEN and SYDVKM. Losses at the gene ends were 3 bases for V and 3 bases for J; bases not matched to a gene: 7. The CDR3 DNA reads TGTGCCAGCAGTTTCTTAACAGGGGTGGACACTGAAGCTTTCTTT. Protein sequence: CASSFLTGVDTEAFF.

V is TRBV28 and J is TRBJ2-5; D is possibly TRBD1 or TRBD2 (5 bases each). V was clipped by 2 bases and J by 2 bases, with 12 bases between them. CDR1 MDHEN and CDR2 SYDVKM come from the germline V gene. The CDR3 is made up of 15 amino acids. CDR3 in DNA: TGTGCCAGCAGTTTAGGGGCCCGGAGGCAAGAGACCCAGTACTTC. Its protein is CASSLGARRQETQYF.

The chain combines TRBV6-5 with TRBJ1-1, with 9 bases lining up with TRBD1. CDR3 length: 15 amino acids. With 6 bases clipped from V and 1 base from J, the junction kept 6 bases outside the gene matches. Germline V gene data show CDR1 as MNHEY and CDR2 as SVGAGI. The CDR3 is CASSRQGQGNTEAFF. In nucleotides, the CDR3 is TGTGCCAGCAGCCGACAGGGACAGGGGAACACTGAAGCTTTCTTT.

The chain links TRBV5-6 to TRBJ1-2; D remains unclear. The CDR3 runs 15 residues. V lost 2 bases, J lost 6 bases, and 17 bases lay in between. In germline, CDR1 is SGHDT, CDR2 YYEEEE. This CDR3 reads CASSFQGWEEDGYTF. The CDR3 nucleotides read TGTGCCAGCAGCTTCCAAGGATGGGAGGAAGATGGCTACACCTTC.

This chain joins TRBV28 and TRBJ1-4; D is undetermined. Trimming took off 3 bases at V and 6 bases at J, with 14 bases between the two ends. CDR3 length equals 15 residues. Germline CDR1 and CDR2: MDHEN and SYDVKM. The CDR3, as DNA: TGTGCCAGCAGTTTCCCCTGGGGAGTCGATGAAAAACTGTTTTTT. The encoded protein is CASSFPWGVDEKLFF.

The V call is TRBV18, the J call TRBJ2-5, with D possibly called TRBD1 or TRBD2 (6 bases each). Germline loops: CDR1 KGHSH, CDR2 LQKENI. The CDR3 loop spans 16 amino acids. V shed 1 base and J shed 6 bases, with 18 bases lying between them. CDR3 region: CASSPRGEEDSQTQYF. For the CDR3, the DNA is TGTGCCAGCTCACCACGGGGGGAAGAGGACAGTCAGACCCAGTACTTC.

The V call is TRBV11-2, the J call TRBJ2-4; no clear D gene. The V and J ends lost 6 bases and 10 bases respectively, with 25 bases between them. Germline assignment: CDR1 SGHAT and CDR2 FQNNGV. This CDR3 is built from 16 residues. This chain's CDR3 is CASRNPLGRERNIQYF. As DNA, the CDR3 is TGTGCCAGCAGAAACCCTCTGGGTCGTGAACGGAATATTCAGTACTTC.

The chain couples TRBV5-4 to TRBJ2-4; 8 bases agree with TRBD2. J lost 5 bases, V lost 1 base, and 8 bases had no gene match. CDR3 length: 16 residues. Germline V gene sequence: CDR1 SGHNT, CDR2 YYREEE (reference sequence). The CDR3 region is CASSLSVAGGENIQYF. The CDR3 DNA follows: TGTGCCAGCAGCTTGAGTGTTGCGGGGGGCGAAAACATTCAGTACTTC.

The chain employs TRBV19 and TRBJ2-7; D remains unclear. Germline V lookup: CDR1 LNHDA, CDR2 SQIVND (reference sequence). The CDR3 extends over 15 amino acids. The V and J ends lost 1 base and 2 bases respectively, with 12 bases between them. CDR3 region: CASSIVRTTTYEQYF. The DNA of the CDR3 is TGTGCCAGTAGTATAGTTCGGACCACAACCTACGAGCAGTACTTC.

This clone was detected only a few times. The CDR3 nucleotides are TGTGCCAGCAGCCCCTGGACGGGAATGAAGGCTTTCTTT. Translated, it gives CASSPWTGMKAFF. The chain recombines TRBV7-6 with TRBJ1-1; D ambiguous. The V gene's germline CDR1 is SGHVS and CDR2 FNYEAQ. V dropped 5 bases and J dropped 11 bases, with 18 bases sitting between them. The CDR3 loop spans 13 amino acids.

The J gene is TRBJ2-5, the V gene TRBV11-1, with 8 bases matching TRBD1. Germline lookup yields CDR1 SGHAT and CDR2 FQDESV (reference sequence). V dropped 7 bases and J dropped 4; count of bases not matched to a gene: 11. CDR3 length equals 15 residues. The CDR3 DNA follows: TGTGCCAGCAACCCGACAGGGGCAAAGGGAGAGACCCAGTACTTC. Translating it yields CASNPTGAKGETQYF. The full variable domain, with the rest looked up from reference TRBV11-1 and TRBJ2-5, is EAEVAQSPRYKITEKSQAVAFWCDPISGHATLYWYRQILGQGPELLVQFQDESVVDDSQLPKDRFSAERLKGVDSTLKIQPAELGDSAMYLCASNPTGAKGETQYFGPGTRLLVL.

As to this clone: A much larger clone lies one base from this, so it may be a read error. The chain recombines TRBV6-4 with TRBJ1-1; 7 bases are shared with TRBD1. The CDR3 extends over 13 amino acids. Trimming removed 6 bases from V and 4 bases from J; junction bases left unmatched: 5. Germline values: CDR1 MRHNA, CDR2 SNTAGT. CDR3 sequence reads: CASRATGFTEAFF. CDR3 nucleotide sequence: TGTGCCAGCAGGGCGACAGGGTTCACTGAAGCTTTCTTT.

This clone turned up a few times. The same CDR3 is also encoded by other DNA sequences in this sample. The chain has TRBV5-1 and TRBJ2-4; 7 bases align to TRBD1. The CDR3 contains 14 residues. Germline V gene lookup returns CDR1 SGHRS and CDR2 YFSETQ. V dropped 0 bases and J dropped 7; count of bases not matched to a gene: 4. In DNA form, the CDR3 reads TGCGCCAGCAGCTTGGGACAGGGATGGAACATTCAGTACTTC. Protein: CASSLGQGWNIQYF.

The J gene is TRBJ2-4, the V gene TRBV5-1; D might be TRBD2 (5 bases). The CDR3 extends over 14 amino acids. V was cut by 4 bases and J by 4 bases, with 12 bases left in between. CDR1 and CDR2 (germline): SGHRS, YFSETQ. CDR3 sequence (DNA): TGCGCCAGCAGCCCAGAGAGGGTAAAAAACATTCAGTACTTC. Translated: CASSPERVKNIQYF. The whole variable domain, remainder taken from reference TRBV5-1 and TRBJ2-4, is KAGVTQTPRYLIKTRGQQVTLSCSPISGHRSVSWYQQTPGQGLQFLFEYFSETQRNKGNFPGRFSGRQFSNSRSEMNVSTLELGDSALYLCASSPERVKNIQYFGAGTRLSVL.

The gene calls are TRBV6-1 and TRBJ2-2; 7 nucleotides match TRBD2. Germline loops: CDR1 MNHNS, CDR2 SASEGT. V dropped 2 bases and J dropped 3; count of bases not matched to a gene: 3. The CDR3 spans 15 residues. DNA of the CDR3: TGTGCCAGCAGTGAAAGCGGGATCTACACCGGGGAGCTGTTTTTT. It specifies CASSESGIYTGELFF.

The chain uses TRBV7-9 and TRBJ2-1; 15 positions agree with TRBD2. Unmatched junction bases numbered 4, after V lost 6 bases and J lost 10 bases. The germline V gene encodes CDR1 SEHNR and CDR2 FQNEAQ (reference sequence). This CDR3 has 14 amino acids. In DNA form, the CDR3 reads TGTGCCAGCAGGGCCGGGACTAGCGGGAGGGAGCAGTTCTTC. Translating it yields CASRAGTSGREQFF.

The gene calls are TRBV28 and TRBJ1-5, with D possibly TRBD1 on 6 matching bases. CDR1 and CDR2 (germline): MDHEN, SYDVKM. The V gene lost 5 bases and the J gene lost 5 bases, with 16 bases spanning the gap. CDR3 length: 15 amino acids. The CDR3 DNA reads as TGTGCCAGCAGTCCAAGGACAGCGTTCGATCAGCCCCAGCATTTT. It encodes CASSPRTAFDQPQHF.

The chain recombines TRBV5-1 with TRBJ2-7; D not resolved. V was trimmed by 2 bases and J by 3 bases, leaving 12 bases between them. Germline CDR1 SGHRS, CDR2 YFSETQ. This CDR3 has 14 residues. The CDR3 here is CASSFSGFFYEQYF. In nucleotides, the CDR3 is TGCGCCAGCAGCTTTTCCGGCTTTTTCTACGAGCAGTACTTC.

The genes are TRBV7-3 and TRBJ2-2; D ambiguous. This CDR3 is 14 amino acids long. Germline V CDR1 and CDR2: SGHTA, FQGTGA. V shed 2 bases and J shed 7 bases, with 11 bases lying between them. CDR3 sequence reads: CASSLPSLDGELFF. The CDR3 DNA reads as TGTGCCAGCAGCTTACCCTCGTTGGACGGGGAGCTGTTTTTT.

This clone occurred once. V usage is TRBV5-1 and J usage is TRBJ2-6, with TRBD1 matching over 8 bases. J was trimmed by 0 bases and V by 4 bases; bases with no gene match: 3. The germline CDR1 and CDR2 sequences are SGHRS and YFSETQ. This CDR3 has 16 amino acids. In nucleotides, the CDR3 is TGCGCCAGCAGCAGGACAGGGAACTCTGGGGCCAACGTCCTGACTTTC. It translates to CASSRTGNSGANVLTF.

The chain joins TRBV7-3 to TRBJ2-1; D may be TRBD2 (7 bases). The V gene lost 2 bases and the J gene lost 2 bases, with 13 bases spanning the gap. Germline V CDR1 and CDR2: SGHTA, FQGTGA. The CDR3 has 16 amino acids. The DNA of the CDR3 is TGTGCCAGCAGCTTATTAGGGGGGACTACCTACAATGAGCAGTTCTTC. Amino acids: CASSLLGGTTYNEQFF.

The CDR3: CASSLGDRRLDYGYTF. The CDR3 DNA reads as TGTGCCAGCAGCTTAGGGGACAGACGCCTCGACTATGGCTACACCTTC. The gene calls are TRBV11-2 and TRBJ1-2, with 7 bases identical to TRBD1. This CDR3 contains 16 residues. The V gene's germline CDR1 is SGHAT and CDR2 FQNNGV. V lost 1 base, J lost 3 bases, and 8 bases stayed unmatched.

The chain combines TRBV7-9 with TRBJ2-7, with 7 bases aligning to TRBD1. V lost 5 bases to trimming and J lost 2 bases; unmatched junction nucleotides: 15. Germline loops: CDR1 SEHNR, CDR2 FQNEAQ (reference sequence). CDR3 length equals 17 residues. CDR3 DNA: TGTGCCAGCAGCCCACTTGGAACCGGGACAGTTACCTACGAGCAGTACTTC. The encoded protein is CASSPLGTGTVTYEQYF.

The chain is built from TRBV4-2 and TRBJ2-7, with TRBD2 matching over 11 bases. The V segment lost 3 bases and the J segment 0 bases; nucleotides outside the gene matches: 4. The length of the CDR3 is 16 residues. Germline V gene data show CDR1 as LGHNA and CDR2 as YNFKEQ. The CDR3 DNA sequence: TGTGCCAGCAGCCAGGGGACTAGCGGAGGCTCCTACGAGCAGTACTTC. It translates to CASSQGTSGGSYEQYF.

This clone was seen a single time. Different DNA sequences within this sample yield the same CDR3. The chain carries TRBV11-3 and TRBJ1-1, with D unclear. Trimming took 1 base from V and 0 from J, leaving 6 bases between them. This CDR3 has 14 residues. The germline gives CDR1 SGHNT, CDR2 YENEEA. In DNA, the CDR3 is TGTGCCAGCAGCTTAGGCGGTCTGAACACTGAAGCTTTCTTT. Encoded protein: CASSLGGLNTEAFF.

This clone was seen just once. The chain links TRBV6-6 to TRBJ2-2; 7 bases match TRBD1. CDR1 and CDR2 (germline): MNHNY, SVGAGI (reference sequence). The V gene end was trimmed by 7 bases and the J gene end by 3 bases; junction bases not matched to a gene: 5. The CDR3 is made up of 14 amino acids. CDR3 amino acids: CASKRQGDTGELFF. Written as DNA, the CDR3 is TGTGCCAGCAAGAGACAGGGTGACACCGGGGAGCTGTTTTTT.

The chain employs TRBV5-1 and TRBJ2-5, with a weak D call TRBD2 (6 bases). Trimming removed 4 bases from V and 3 bases from J, with 7 bases in between. Germline assignment: CDR1 SGHRS and CDR2 YFSETQ. The CDR3 spans 12 residues. CDR3 residues: CASSREEETQYF. The DNA of the CDR3 is TGCGCCAGCAGCAGGGAGGAAGAGACCCAGTACTTC.

This clone showed up just a few times. The J gene is TRBJ2-7, the V gene TRBV10-3, with 9 bases that match TRBD1. Germline V gives CDR1 ENHRY, CDR2 SYGVKD. CDR3 length: 15 amino acids. J gave up 3 bases and V 8 bases, and 11 bases lay outside the gene matches. CDR3: CAIRRQPGQGYEQYF. Written as DNA, the CDR3 is TGTGCCATCCGCCGACAACCGGGACAGGGCTACGAGCAGTACTTC.